Sequencing of this T cell receptor beta chain was carried out in a study of blood T cells in healthy people across ages. Overall study findings and caveats: When set beside aged donors, long-lived donors presented more naive CD4+ cells and higher diversity. Because sorting was not performed, PBMCs prevented conclusive naive versus antigen-experienced comparison.

It was with a sample-barcoded 5' primer and a J-beta primer mix that a second PCR of about 6 to 12 cycles was run. TCRdb re-analysed the 5' RACE reads in MiXCR, keeping a single row per CDR3 protein. There are approximately 1,000,000 distinct CDR3 sequences in the sample; 35% to 45% occur only once, and 10% to 15% lies in the top ten. There are 12 residues in the CDR3. Germline loops: CDR1 SEHNR, CDR2 FQNEAQ (reference sequence). The V gene lost 5 bases and the J gene lost 11 bases, with 15 bases spanning the gap. On this clonotype: No antigen is known for it.

The sequenced material came from blood. This clonotype was sampled from a man younger than 30 in good health. V is TRBV7-9 and J is TRBJ1-1, with D hard to call. CDR3 region: CASSPAVMEAFF. CDR3 bases: TGTGCCAGCAGCCCTGCCGTTATGGAGGCTTTCTTT.